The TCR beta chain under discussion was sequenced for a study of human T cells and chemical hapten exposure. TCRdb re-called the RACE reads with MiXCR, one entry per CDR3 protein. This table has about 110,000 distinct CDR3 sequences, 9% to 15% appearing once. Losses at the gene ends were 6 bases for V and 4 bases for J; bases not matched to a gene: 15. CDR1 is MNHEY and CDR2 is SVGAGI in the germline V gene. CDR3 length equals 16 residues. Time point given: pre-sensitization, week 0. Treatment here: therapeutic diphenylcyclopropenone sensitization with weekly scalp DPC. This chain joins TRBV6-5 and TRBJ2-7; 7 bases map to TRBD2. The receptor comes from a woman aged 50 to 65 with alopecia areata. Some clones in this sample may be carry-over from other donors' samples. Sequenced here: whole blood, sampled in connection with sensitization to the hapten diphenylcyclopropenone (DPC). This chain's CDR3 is CASRSLGGSGEYEQYF. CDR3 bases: TGTGCCAGCAGGAGCTTAGGCGGGAGTGGTGAATACGAGCAGTACTTC.